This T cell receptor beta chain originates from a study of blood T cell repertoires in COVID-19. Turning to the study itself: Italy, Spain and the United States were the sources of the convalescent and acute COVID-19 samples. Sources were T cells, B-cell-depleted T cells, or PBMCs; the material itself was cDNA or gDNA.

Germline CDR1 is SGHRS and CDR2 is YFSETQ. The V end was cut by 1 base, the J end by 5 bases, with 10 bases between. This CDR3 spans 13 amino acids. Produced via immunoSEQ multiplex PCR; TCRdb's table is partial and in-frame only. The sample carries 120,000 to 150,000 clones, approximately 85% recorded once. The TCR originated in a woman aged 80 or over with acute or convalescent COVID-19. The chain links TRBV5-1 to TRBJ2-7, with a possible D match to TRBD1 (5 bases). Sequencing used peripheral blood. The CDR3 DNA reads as TGCGCCAGCAGCTTGAGGGCAGGGCACGAGCAGTACTTC. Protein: CASSLRAGHEQYF.